Below are 27 T cell receptor beta chains sequenced from a single sample in a study of Ad26.COV2.S vaccination and SARS-CoV-2 variants. Sample treatment: about 20 received Ad26.COV2.S at low or high dose, single or two shots; five or six received placebo; per-sample allocation not given. Samples were taken on day 63 after the first vaccine or placebo injection. Some clones are missing from TCRdb's copy, which holds only in-frame ones; the method was immunoSEQ multiplex PCR. The sample comprises roughly 320,000 clones, around 86% of which are singletons, and about 3.5% rests with the top ten. Sequenced material: peripheral blood, taken in a trial of Ad26.COV2.S vaccine versus placebo. The receptor set was obtained from a person aged 18-65 years who received the Ad26.COV2.S COVID-19 vaccine or a placebo.

The V gene is TRBV7-9, the J gene TRBJ1-4; D not resolved. V dropped 4 bases and J dropped 8 bases, with 14 bases sitting between them. Germline V gene data show CDR1 as SEHNR and CDR2 as FQNEAQ (reference sequence). The CDR3 spans 14 residues. The CDR3 spells CASSSGHGEEKLFF. In DNA, the CDR3 is TGTGCCAGCAGCTCCGGCCACGGCGAGGAAAAACTGTTTTTT. The whole variable domain, filled in from reference TRBV7-9 and TRBJ1-4, reads DTGVSQNPRHKITKRGQNVTFRCDPISEHNRLYWYRQTLGQGPEFLTYFQNEAQLEKSRLLSDRFSAERPKGSFSTLEIQRTEQGDSAMYLCASSSGHGEEKLFFGSGTQLSVL.

The chain carries TRBV18 and TRBJ1-3, with D possibly being TRBD1 (5 bases). This CDR3 has 13 amino acids. Trimming left V 5 bases short and J 3 bases short, with 8 bases between. Germline V gene lookup returns CDR1 KGHSH and CDR2 LQKENI. The CDR3 region has the DNA TGTGCCAGCTCAGCGGACATTGGAAACACCATATATTTT. This sequence encodes CASSADIGNTIYF.

This chain links TRBV3-1 (or the pseudogene TRBV3-2) with TRBJ2-3; D gene ambiguous. V shed 9 bases and J shed 0 bases, with 7 bases lying between them. The CDR3 runs 12 residues. Germline loops: CDR1 LGHDT, CDR2 YNNKEL (reference sequence). CDR3 in amino acids: CASRSSTDTQYF. CDR3 bases: TGTGCCAGTCGGTCCAGCACAGATACGCAGTATTTT.

CDR3 in amino acids: CSVLAPDREKTDTQYF. The CDR3 bases are TGCAGCGTCCTGGCCCCGGACAGGGAGAAAACAGATACGCAGTATTTT. The chain joins TRBV29-1 to TRBJ2-3; TRBD1 agrees at 8 bases. The CDR3 sequence is 16 residues long. The trim removed 6 bases at V and 3 bases at J, leaving 14 bases unmatched. Germline values: CDR1 SQVTM, CDR2 ANQGSEA.

This chain joins TRBV5-1 and TRBJ1-1; tentative D call: TRBD1 (5 bases). V lost 3 bases and J 6 bases, leaving 12 bases between the germline ends. This CDR3 comprises 13 residues. Germline V gives CDR1 SGHRS, CDR2 YFSETQ. CDR3 protein: CASSYGTPPEAFF. The CDR3 DNA sequence: TGCGCCAGCAGCTATGGGACCCCACCTGAAGCTTTCTTT.

The chain has TRBV5-5 and TRBJ2-3; 9 nucleotides agree with TRBD1. Germline V gives CDR1 SGHKS, CDR2 YYEKEE (reference sequence). The CDR3 length is 16 residues. V lost 4 bases and J lost 5; bases outside the gene matches: 11. The CDR3 bases are TGTGCCAGCAGCCCACAGGGGGCTTGGGTGGAAGATACGCAGTATTTT. As protein: CASSPQGAWVEDTQYF.

The CDR3: CASSPRTDYNEQFF. Written as DNA, the CDR3 is TGTGCCAGCTCACCTAGGACAGACTACAATGAGCAGTTCTTC. The J gene is TRBJ2-1, the V gene TRBV18; D may be TRBD1 (6 bases). Between the trimmed V and J ends, which lost 3 bases and 3 bases, there was a span of 9 bases. CDR1 KGHSH and CDR2 LQKENI come from the germline V gene. This CDR3 comprises 14 residues.

The genes are TRBV2 and TRBJ2-4; 13 bases agree with TRBD2. The CDR3 is made up of 18 amino acids. V shed 5 bases, J shed 0 bases, and the junction held 7 bases outside the gene matches. Germline V gene lookup returns CDR1 SNHLY and CDR2 FYNNEI. DNA of the CDR3: TGTGCCAGCAGTATACGGACTAGCGGGGGTCTAGCCAAAAACATTCAGTACTTC. Its translation is CASSIRTSGGLAKNIQYF.

The J gene is TRBJ2-3, the V gene TRBV7-8, with D possibly being TRBD1 (6 bases). V lost 5 bases and J 2 bases, leaving 11 bases between the germline ends. Germline-derived CDR1 and CDR2 are SGHVS and FQNEAQ. The CDR3 extends over 14 amino acids. The CDR3 spells CASSQGFITDTQYF. CDR3 sequence (DNA): TGTGCCAGCAGCCAGGGGTTCATCACAGATACGCAGTATTTT.

J is TRBJ2-1 and V is TRBV15; 8 bases are shared with TRBD2. Germline CDR1 is LNHNV and CDR2 is YYDKDF (reference sequence). CDR3 length: 16 residues. Trimming removed 0 bases from V and 2 bases from J; junction bases left unmatched: 3. The CDR3 loop reads CATSREEAGAYNEQFF. CDR3 coding DNA: TGTGCCACCAGCAGAGAGGAAGCGGGGGCCTACAATGAGCAGTTCTTC. Variable domain in full (rest from reference TRBV15 and TRBJ2-1): DAMVIQNPRYQVTQFGKPVTLSCSQTLNHNVMYWYQQKSSQAPKLLFHYYDKDFNNEADTPDNFQSRRPNTSFCFLDIRSPGLGDTAMYLCATSREEAGAYNEQFFGPGTRLTVL.

This clone was found once. V is TRBV2 and J is TRBJ2-2; 9 bases are a match to TRBD1. The CDR3 is made up of 16 amino acids. Trimming removed 3 bases from V and 6 bases from J; junction bases left unmatched: 8. Germline V gene lookup returns CDR1 SNHLY and CDR2 FYNNEI. Here the CDR3 reads CASSDYPGQGSGELFF. The CDR3 DNA sequence: TGTGCCAGCAGTGACTATCCGGGACAGGGTTCCGGGGAGCTGTTTTTT.

V gene TRBV7-2 combines with J gene TRBJ2-3; D perhaps matches TRBD2 (5 bases). Deletions cut 4 bases from V and 2 bases from J, with 22 bases between. This CDR3 spans 18 amino acids. Germline V gives CDR1 SGHTA, CDR2 FQGNSA. CDR3 sequence: CASSSSQEDPGFTDTQYF. CDR3 DNA: TGTGCCAGCAGCTCCTCCCAGGAGGATCCGGGATTCACAGATACGCAGTATTTT.

The rearrangement joins TRBV6-5 to TRBJ1-2; perhaps TRBD1 as D (5 bases). The V end was cut by 5 bases, the J end by 2 bases, with 15 bases between. Germline V gene lookup returns CDR1 MNHEY and CDR2 SVGAGI. CDR3 length: 15 amino acids. The CDR3 reads CASSKKQASNYGYTF. The CDR3 DNA reads TGTGCCAGCAGTAAGAAACAGGCATCCAACTATGGCTACACCTTC.

The chain uses TRBV4-2 and TRBJ2-7, with 10 bases identical to TRBD2. CDR1 is LGHNA, CDR2 YNFKEQ, per germline. The CDR3 totals 15 residues. V lost 3 bases and J lost 4; bases outside the gene matches: 6. The CDR3 protein is CASSQIAGGTYEQYF. The CDR3, as DNA: TGTGCCAGCAGCCAGATAGCGGGGGGAACGTACGAGCAGTACTTC.

Here the CDR3 reads CASSLDVMNTEAFF. The CDR3 nucleotides read TGTGCCAGCAGCTTAGACGTCATGAACACTGAAGCTTTCTTT. This chain connects TRBV7-9 to TRBJ1-1; D call uncertain. CDR3 length: 14 residues. The V and J ends lost 1 base and 0 bases respectively, with 6 bases between them. Germline values: CDR1 SEHNR, CDR2 FQNEAQ (reference sequence).

The gene calls are TRBV5-3 and TRBJ1-5; D gene uncertain. TRBV5-3 is sorted into the ORF group, with uncertain function. This CDR3 spans 8 amino acids. V lost 6 bases to trimming and J lost 14 bases, with 6 bases between them. The CDR3 loop reads CARTFEHF. In DNA form, the CDR3 reads TGTGCCAGAACCTTCGAGCATTTT.

This chain connects TRBV7-3 to TRBJ2-2; 8 bases fit TRBD2. The CDR3 consists of 17 residues. V dropped 5 bases and J dropped 4; count of bases not matched to a gene: 12. The germline CDR1 and CDR2 sequences are SGHTA and FQGTGA. DNA for the CDR3: TGTGCCAGCAGCCCGTCCCCTCTAGCGGGCGGCACCGGGGAGCTGTTTTTT. Its translation is CASSPSPLAGGTGELFF.

This clone was counted a single time. J is TRBJ1-2 and V is TRBV7-8; D gene unclear. CDR1 SGHVS and CDR2 FQNEAQ come from the germline V gene. The length of the CDR3 is 14 residues. V lost 3 bases to trimming and J lost 2 bases, with 10 bases between them. This CDR3 is CASSFPGVNYGYTF. In DNA, the CDR3 is TGTGCCAGCAGCTTCCCCGGGGTGAACTATGGCTACACCTTC.

The sample holds a few counts of this clone. This chain joins TRBV3-1 (or the pseudogene TRBV3-2) and TRBJ1-1, with TRBD1 matching 7 bases. The trim removed 2 bases at V and 4 bases at J, leaving 10 bases unmatched. Germline values: CDR1 LGHDT, CDR2 YNNKEL (reference sequence). The CDR3 length is 16 residues. The CDR3 loop is CASSQRTTGRFTEAFF. The CDR3 DNA is TGTGCCAGCAGCCAACGTACGACAGGGAGGTTCACTGAAGCTTTCTTT.

This clone was seen a handful of times. The chain carries TRBV30 and TRBJ1-1; the D gene is possibly TRBD1 (5 bases). This CDR3 is 12 amino acids long. V dropped 5 bases and J dropped 4 bases, with 11 bases sitting between them. Germline CDR1 reads GTSNPN; CDR2 reads SVGIG (reference sequence). CDR3 nucleotide sequence: TGTGCCTGGGGCTGGGGGGGCACTGAAGCTTTCTTT. Residues: CAWGWGGTEAFF.

To note about this clone: Other DNA sequences within the sample encode an identical CDR3. This chain links TRBV6-6 with TRBJ1-1; TRBD1 might be the D (5 bases). V lost 2 bases to trimming and J lost 8 bases, with 6 bases between them. Germline V gene lookup returns CDR1 MNHNY and CDR2 SVGAGI (reference sequence). The CDR3 spans 11 residues. The chain's CDR3 is CASSYGTEAFF. The DNA of the CDR3 is TGTGCCAGCAGTTACGGGACCGAAGCTTTCTTT.

This clone was seen a single time. CDR3 protein: CASSFSGTTYNEQFF. In DNA form, the CDR3 reads TGTGCCAGCAGCTTTTCCGGGACTACGTACAATGAGCAGTTCTTC. The chain links TRBV7-3 to TRBJ2-1; 7 bases are a match to TRBD2. The length of the CDR3 is 15 residues. Germline assignment: CDR1 SGHTA and CDR2 FQGTGA. Unmatched junction bases numbered 6, after V lost 3 bases and J lost 4 bases.

The chain couples TRBV19 to TRBJ2-7, with 13 positions matching TRBD2. The V and J ends lost 4 bases and 2 bases, in that order; junction bases with no gene match: 2. The CDR3 contains 15 residues. CDR1 LNHDA and CDR2 SQIVND come from the germline V gene (reference sequence). CDR3 DNA: TGTGCCAGTAGTACAACTAGCGGGGGGGCCTACGAGCAGTACTTC. Translating gives CASSTTSGGAYEQYF.

The chain employs TRBV19 and TRBJ2-1, with unresolved D. V shed 0 bases and J shed 3 bases, with 3 bases lying between them. The length of the CDR3 is 13 residues. Germline values: CDR1 LNHDA, CDR2 SQIVND (reference sequence). CDR3 DNA sequence: TGTGCCAGTAGTATAGATCTCTACAATGAGCAGTTCTTC. It specifies CASSIDLYNEQFF.

This chain joins TRBV19 and TRBJ1-5; D gene unclear. Trimming cost V 3 bases and J 3 bases, with 12 bases left between them. The germline CDR1 and CDR2 sequences are LNHDA and SQIVND (reference sequence). The CDR3 has 15 amino acids. DNA of the CDR3: TGTGCCAGTAGTATCGATTCGGCATTCAATCAGCCCCAGCATTTT. Protein sequence: CASSIDSAFNQPQHF.

V usage is TRBV7-2 and J usage is TRBJ1-2; no firm D call. This CDR3 is built from 13 residues. The V end lost 1 base, the J end lost 3 bases, and 6 bases lay between the germline ends. The germline V gene has CDR1 SGHTA and CDR2 FQGNSA. In DNA form, the CDR3 reads TGTGCCAGCAGCTTAGGGACGGACTATGGCTACACCTTC. Translated: CASSLGTDYGYTF.

The chain recombines TRBV2 with TRBJ2-1; D unresolved. This CDR3 has 16 amino acids. Trimming removed 5 bases from V and 0 bases from J, with 14 bases in between. CDR1 SNHLY and CDR2 FYNNEI come from the germline V gene. The CDR3 region is CASSFGGISSYNEQFF. CDR3 bases: TGTGCCAGCAGTTTTGGTGGCATCAGCTCCTACAATGAGCAGTTCTTC.